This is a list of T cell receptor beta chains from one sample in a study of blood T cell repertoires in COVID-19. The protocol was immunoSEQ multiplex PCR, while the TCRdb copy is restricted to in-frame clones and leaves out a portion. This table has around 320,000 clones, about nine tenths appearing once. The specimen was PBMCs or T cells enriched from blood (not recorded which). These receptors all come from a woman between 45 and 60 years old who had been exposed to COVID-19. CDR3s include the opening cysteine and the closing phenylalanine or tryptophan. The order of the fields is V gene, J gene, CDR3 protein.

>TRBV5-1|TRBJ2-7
CASSLYGQGYEQYF
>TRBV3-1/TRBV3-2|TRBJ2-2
CASSQDGGAGELFF
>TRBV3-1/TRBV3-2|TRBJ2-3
CASSQVRGGTGEADTQYF
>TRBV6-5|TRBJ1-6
CASRQGAAPLHF
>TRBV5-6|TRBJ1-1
CASSLQSGRTEAFF
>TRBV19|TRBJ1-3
CASREEGMHGNTIYF
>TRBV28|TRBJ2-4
CASSRTGVAKNIQYF
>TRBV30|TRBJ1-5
CAWSVATASNQPQHF
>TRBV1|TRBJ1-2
CTSSQKLQVSYGYTF
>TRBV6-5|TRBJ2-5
CASRGALAVQETQYF
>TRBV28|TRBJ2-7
CASSPASMSYEQYF
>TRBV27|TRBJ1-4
CASSRTRVNEKLFF
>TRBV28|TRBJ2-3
CASSLTGLAGPDTQYF
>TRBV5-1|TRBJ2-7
CASSPDSSPYEQYF
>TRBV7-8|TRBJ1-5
CASSTRTVGPSNQPQHF
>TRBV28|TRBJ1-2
CASRAGGDAVYGYTF